Each of the 10 T cell receptor beta chains below was sequenced from the same sample in a study of TIL therapy for anti-PD-1-resistant metastatic lung cancer. Time point meaning: pre-treatment sample, taken before nivolumab and TIL therapy. This was the immunoSEQ v3 assay. Profiled with immunoSEQ multiplex PCR; TCRdb holds only in-frame clones, not every one. Found here are fewer than 65,000 clones, over 75% of them singletons; the top ten hold less than 3%. The sequencing here drew on blood, taken at baseline. The receptors stem from a person aged 25 to 80 with non-small cell lung cancer.

V is TRBV30 and J is TRBJ2-1, with D perhaps assigned TRBD1 or TRBD2 (6 bases each). The CDR3 sequence is 14 residues long. Germline lookup yields CDR1 GTSNPN and CDR2 SVGIG (reference sequence). V lost 1 base and J 6 bases, leaving 13 bases between the germline ends. The chain's CDR3 is CAWSGGALSNEQFF. The CDR3 DNA reads as TGTGCCTGGAGTGGGGGGGCTCTGAGCAATGAGCAGTTCTTC.

This clone has more than one count but fewer than ten. V usage is TRBV6-5 and J usage is TRBJ1-5; TRBD1 agrees at 7 bases. With 5 bases clipped from V and 5 bases from J, the junction kept 6 bases outside the gene matches. Germline CDR1 and CDR2: MNHEY and SVGAGI. The CDR3 is 14 amino acids. CDR3 in DNA: TGTGCCAGCAGTACAGGGGAGTCTTATCAGCCCCAGCATTTT. Its protein product is CASSTGESYQPQHF.

V and J are TRBV9 and TRBJ2-3; TRBD2 agrees at 9 bases. The CDR3 runs to 15 residues. Germline CDR1 SGDLS, CDR2 YYNGEE. J lost 5 bases, V lost 2 bases, and 6 bases had no gene match. The CDR3 sequence is CASSVASGAKDTQYF. DNA for the CDR3: TGTGCCAGCAGCGTGGCTAGCGGGGCTAAAGATACGCAGTATTTT.

J is TRBJ1-5 and V is TRBV30, with D unresolved. Trimming took off 8 bases at V and 2 bases at J, with 16 bases between the two ends. The CDR3 extends over 14 amino acids. CDR1 and CDR2 from the germline V gene are GTSNPN and SVGIG (reference sequence). The CDR3 nucleotides read TGTGCCGTCGGCTCCGTCTCTCGCAATCAGCCCCAGCATTTT. Translating gives CAVGSVSRNQPQHF.

The V gene is TRBV28, the J gene TRBJ2-7; TRBD1 is a possible D gene (5 bases). This CDR3 contains 13 residues. Germline V gives CDR1 MDHEN, CDR2 SYDVKM. Deletions cut 3 bases from V and 5 bases from J, with 11 bases between. CDR3 sequence (DNA): TGTGCCAGCAGTTTGCAGGGTACCCACGAGCAGTACTTC. Its translation: CASSLQGTHEQYF.

The V and J genes are TRBV7-2 and TRBJ1-1; no definite D call. The germline CDR1 and CDR2 sequences are SGHTA and FQGNSA. CDR3 length: 12 residues. Trimming took off 5 bases at V and 1 base at J, with 5 bases between the two ends. Here the CDR3 reads CASSVQNTEAFF. The CDR3 bases are TGTGCCAGCAGCGTCCAGAACACTGAAGCTTTCTTT.

The chain links TRBV7-8 to TRBJ2-1; D possibly matches TRBD1 or TRBD2 (5 bases each). The CDR3 covers 15 residues. V lost 5 bases and J 1 base, leaving 12 bases between the germline ends. Looked up from germline, CDR1 is SGHVS and CDR2 is FQNEAQ. CDR3 region: CASSIRDQSYNEQFF. DNA of the CDR3: TGTGCCAGCAGCATCCGGGACCAGTCCTACAATGAGCAGTTCTTC.

The rearrangement links TRBV7-6 to TRBJ2-5, with D maybe TRBD2 (6 bases). Trimming took off 5 bases at V and 5 bases at J, with 15 bases between the two ends. Germline CDR1 SGHVS, CDR2 FNYEAQ. The CDR3 runs 14 residues. The CDR3 DNA reads TGTGCCAGCAGCCCCGGGGGAGCCGGGGAGACCCAGTACTTC. Residues: CASSPGGAGETQYF. The full variable domain, rest sourced from reference TRBV7-6 and TRBJ2-5, is GAGVSQSPRYKVTKRGQDVALRCDPISGHVSLYWYRQALGQGPEFLTYFNYEAQQDKSGLPNDRFSAERPEGSISTLTIQRTEQRDSAMYRCASSPGGAGETQYFGPGTRLLVL.

Worth noting for this clone: The same CDR3 can be traced to other DNA sequences in this sample. This chain uses TRBV7-2 with TRBJ2-7; D is possibly TRBD2 (6 bases). In germline, CDR1 is SGHTA, CDR2 FQGNSA. Trimming shortened V by 3 bases and J by 4 bases, and 13 bases separated the two germline ends. This CDR3 has 14 amino acids. The CDR3, as DNA: TGTGCCAGCAGCTTGGACGGGGGATTTTACGAGCAGTACTTC. This gives the protein CASSLDGGFYEQYF.

The rearrangement links TRBV5-1 to TRBJ1-2; tentatively, D is TRBD1 (6 bases). The CDR3 is 13 residues long. V gave up 4 bases and J gave up 1 base, with 8 bases separating them. In germline, CDR1 is SGHRS, CDR2 YFSETQ. CDR3 residues: CASSADSNYGYTF. The CDR3 DNA follows: TGCGCCAGCAGCGCGGACAGTAACTATGGCTACACCTTC.